The T cell receptor (beta chain) described here comes from a study of blood T cell repertoires in COVID-19. Study as a whole: Material from acute and convalescent COVID-19 was sourced from the United States, Italy and Spain. From T cells, B-cell-depleted T cells, or PBMCs came the material, which was cDNA or gDNA.

Germline V CDR1 and CDR2: SGHNT, YYREEE (reference sequence). This CDR3 has 15 residues. J gave up 4 bases and V 3 bases, and 7 bases lay outside the gene matches. This clone was picked up one time. Method: immunoSEQ multiplex PCR; TCRdb's copy keeps in-frame clones and lacks some. This sample has around 160,000 clones; 80% to 90% occur once, and the top ten carry around 3%. V gene TRBV5-4 combines with J gene TRBJ1-1; TRBD1 aligns across 9 bases. Specimen: peripheral blood. This clonotype originated in a man aged 60 to 75 with acute or convalescent COVID-19. The CDR3 nucleotides read TGTGCCAGCAGCTCATACACAGGGGGCCTCACTGAAGCTTTCTTT. It specifies CASSSYTGGLTEAFF.